Listed here is a single TCR beta chain. The specificity of this receptor is unknown. Base qualities are not provided; no much larger clone lies one nucleotide away. The sample is drawn from a study of long-term antiretroviral therapy in people with HIV (dated 2022 in TCRdb). Looking at the study overall: The earliest samples were collected about a decade before the 2015 WHO recommendation for immediate ART, when ART was typically delayed until CD4 counts fell. A retrospective serial study tested whether changes in peripheral blood TRB repertoire composition and diversity were associated with ART initiation and durable HIV suppression. The cohort contributed about 200 cryopreserved PBMC samples from 30 adults with confirmed HIV infection, collected serially over a mean of approximately six years (range 1-12). Among the 25 to 30 participants with HIV, eleven were female. No cross-contamination during QIAcube processing turned up in test extractions that ran a monoclonal T-cell line alongside approximately 35 polyclonal samples.

The paper's findings and limits, for the study overall: A significant increase in TRB diversity was found to be associated with ART initiation, although TRB diversity was observed to remain significantly below that of transplant donor controls even after long-term ART. Expanded TRB clones identified before ART initiation dominated the repertoire across all time points, though the dominance fluctuated and decreased in many PLHIV after ART. HIV repertoires had narrower CDR3 length ranges than controls, and the network structure suggested an antigen-experienced repertoire that shifted only slightly toward naive after ART. Unsorted PBMC were profiled instead of sorted CD4+ and CD8+ T cells because pre-ART samples had limited cell numbers. Because PBMC availability was limited, only the TCR beta chain was sequenced, with no alpha chain pairing. Samples dated from about 2003 to 2018, and the ART regimens used may be less effective than current ones. No data were available on ART adherence, viral resistance or therapy changes, limiting inferences about post-ART repertoire changes.

Participants were included only if at least one PBMC sample before ART initiation and at least two post-ART samples were available. All participants with HIV were treated in the United States of America. Before DNA extraction, cryopreserved samples of about 1-11 million PBMC were thawed and then washed. At the time of the earliest PBMC sample for each participant with HIV, ages ranged from roughly 23 to 60 years. PBMC samples from each participant spanned 1-4 timepoints before ART initiation and 2-8 timepoints after ART initiation, with a median of 7 samples. For every participant, serial HIV viral load, CD4+ T-cell count, ART history and demographic data were obtained. Genomic DNA was extracted from unsorted PBMC with a Qiagen kit on a QIAcube, with processing performed in batches of 12 samples. The immunoSEQ hsTCRB v3.0 assay was used at survey level resolution to sequence the TRB variable region. A depth of roughly 35,000-55,000 T-cell genomes per sample was targeted for TRB sequencing. TRB libraries were pooled and sequenced on an Illumina MiSeq using a v3 150-cycle kit. The source study handled its data this way. Repertoire analysis ran in R within a reproducible Nextflow workflow covering QC, data transformation and analysis. LymphoSeq2, an R package for exploring AIRR-Seq data, was used to implement the custom analyses. After excluding a handful of samples that yielded fewer than 5000 total TRB sequences, fewer than 200 HIV repertoires remained for analysis. Among the 180 to 200 retained HIV repertoires, about 57 were collected before ART initiation and approximately 130 were collected after ART initiation. Repertoires were downsampled to 5000 TRB nucleotide sequences, and summary statistics were averaged over 100 downsampling iterations. Only TRB sequences with CDR3 regions of at least seven amino acids were retained for analysis. A Shannon entropy-derived clonality score and the Gini coefficient were used to measure diversity. In the repertoire networks, any two of the top 5000 CDR3 amino acid sequences were connected whenever the two sequences differed by an edit distance of one. GLIPH2 predicted antigen specificity groups and MHC restriction for TRB CDR3 amino acid sequences. Known CMV, EBV, HIV or tissue antigen associations were flagged by matching CDR3 amino acid sequences against VDJdb and McPAS-TCR. Pre-ART, post-ART and control groups were compared with Wilcoxon signed-rank tests and Holm-Bonferroni correction. Here the immuneACCESS table is served through TCRdb, limited to in-frame sequences with V and J called. Missing clones are a known gap in these copies; in checked studies unresolved V genes cover under half, and the rest lacks a known reason. V and J calls and clone size are copied from that table; D and trimming were computed from the DNA. The sample table lists approximately 17,000 clones, 78% of them with a count of one. The ten largest clones take up approximately 12% of the sample.

The material was unsorted PBMCs, obtained more than 3.1 years after starting antiretroviral therapy. This clonotype originated in a woman in her 40s with HIV.

The DNA sequence is given as TGTGCCAGCAGCTTGTGGGGCTCTGGGGCCAACGTCCTGACTTTC. Its protein product is CASSLWGSGANVLTF. The chain is made from TRBV5-4 and TRBJ2-6; confidence is insufficient to name the D gene. The germline V gene encodes CDR1 SGHNT and CDR2 YYREEE (reference sequence). V is reduced by 1 base and J by 0 bases, leaving a spacing of 5 bases between them. The CDR3 runs 15 amino acids, cysteine and phenylalanine included. Just the 45-base CDR3 DNA is kept, in frame starting at base 1.